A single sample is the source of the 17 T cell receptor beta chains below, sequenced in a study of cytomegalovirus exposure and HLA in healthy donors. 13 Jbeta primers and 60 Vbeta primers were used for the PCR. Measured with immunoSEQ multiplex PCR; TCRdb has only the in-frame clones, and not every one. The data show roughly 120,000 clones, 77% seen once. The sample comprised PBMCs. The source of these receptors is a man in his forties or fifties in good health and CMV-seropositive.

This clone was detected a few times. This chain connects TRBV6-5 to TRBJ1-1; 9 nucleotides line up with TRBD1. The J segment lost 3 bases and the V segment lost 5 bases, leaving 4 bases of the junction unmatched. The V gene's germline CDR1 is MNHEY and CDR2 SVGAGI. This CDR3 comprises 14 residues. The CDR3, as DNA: TGTGCCAGCAGTATGACAGGGGGTGACACTGAAGCTTTCTTT. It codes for CASSMTGGDTEAFF.

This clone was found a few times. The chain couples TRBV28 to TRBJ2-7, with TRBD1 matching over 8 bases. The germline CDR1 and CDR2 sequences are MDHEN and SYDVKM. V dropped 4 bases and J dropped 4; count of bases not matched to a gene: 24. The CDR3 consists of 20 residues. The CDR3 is CASSSGWVAGGDNRGYEQYF. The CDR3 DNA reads TGTGCCAGCAGTTCTGGTTGGGTGGCAGGGGGCGACAATCGAGGGTACGAGCAGTACTTC. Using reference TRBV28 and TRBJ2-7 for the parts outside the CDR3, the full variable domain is DVKVTQSSRYLVKRTGEKVFLECVQDMDHENMFWYRQDPGLGLRLIYFSYDVKMKEKGDIPEGYSVSREKKERFSLILESASTNQTSMYLCASSSGWVAGGDNRGYEQYFGPGTRLTVT.

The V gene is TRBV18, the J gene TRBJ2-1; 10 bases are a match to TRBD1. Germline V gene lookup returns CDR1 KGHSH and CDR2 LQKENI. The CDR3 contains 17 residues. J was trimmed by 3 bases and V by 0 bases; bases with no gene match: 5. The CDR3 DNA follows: TGTGCCAGCTCACCACCTACGGGACAGGGGTACTACAATGAGCAGTTCTTC. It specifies CASSPPTGQGYYNEQFF.

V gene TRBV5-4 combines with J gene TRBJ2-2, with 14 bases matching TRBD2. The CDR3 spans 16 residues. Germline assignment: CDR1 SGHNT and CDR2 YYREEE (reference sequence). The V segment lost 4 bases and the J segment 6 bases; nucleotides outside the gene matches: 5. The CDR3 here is CASSAGLAGGPGELFF. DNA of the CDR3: TGTGCCAGCAGCGCAGGACTAGCGGGAGGACCCGGGGAGCTGTTTTTT. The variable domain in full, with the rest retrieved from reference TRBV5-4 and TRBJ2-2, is ETGVTQSPTHLIKTRGQQVTLRCSSQSGHNTVSWYQQALGQGPQFIFQYYREEENGRGNFPPRFSGLQFPNYSSELNVNALELDDSALYLCASSAGLAGGPGELFFGEGSRLTVL.

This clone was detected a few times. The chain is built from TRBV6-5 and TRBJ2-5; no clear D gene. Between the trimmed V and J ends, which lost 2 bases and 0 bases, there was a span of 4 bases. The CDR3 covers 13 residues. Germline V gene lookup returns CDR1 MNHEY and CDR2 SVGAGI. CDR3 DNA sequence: TGTGCCAGCAGTTACGAGGACCAAGAGACCCAGTACTTC. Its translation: CASSYEDQETQYF.

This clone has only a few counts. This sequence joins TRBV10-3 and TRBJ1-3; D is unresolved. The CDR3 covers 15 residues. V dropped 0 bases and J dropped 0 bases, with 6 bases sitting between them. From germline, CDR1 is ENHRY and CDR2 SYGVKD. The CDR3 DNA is TGTGCCATCAGTGAGTCGGCCAACTCTGGAAACACCATATATTTT. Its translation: CAISESANSGNTIYF.

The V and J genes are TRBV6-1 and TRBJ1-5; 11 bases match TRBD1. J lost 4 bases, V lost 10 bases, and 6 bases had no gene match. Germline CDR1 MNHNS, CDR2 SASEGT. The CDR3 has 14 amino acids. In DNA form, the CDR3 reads TGTGCCACTCAAGGACAGGGGGCAAATCAGCCCCAGCATTTT. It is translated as CATQGQGANQPQHF.

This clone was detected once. CDR3 loop: CATLPTAYSYNEQFF. The CDR3 DNA sequence: TGTGCCACCTTGCCAACAGCCTACTCCTACAATGAGCAGTTCTTC. The rearrangement links TRBV19 to TRBJ2-1; no reliable D call. Germline V gene sequence: CDR1 LNHDA, CDR2 SQIVND (reference sequence). V dropped 10 bases and J dropped 0 bases, with 16 bases sitting between them. The CDR3 has 15 residues. Looking up the rest from reference TRBV19 and TRBJ2-1 gives the full variable domain: DGGITQSPKYLFRKEGQNVTLSCEQNLNHDAMYWYRQDPGQGLRLIYYSQIVNDFQKGDIAEGYSVSREKKESFPLTVTSAQKNPTAFYLCATLPTAYSYNEQFFGPGTRLTVL.

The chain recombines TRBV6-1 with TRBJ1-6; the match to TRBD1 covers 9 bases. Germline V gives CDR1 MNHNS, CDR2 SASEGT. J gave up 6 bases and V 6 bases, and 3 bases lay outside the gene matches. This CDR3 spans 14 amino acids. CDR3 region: CASREQGANSPLHF. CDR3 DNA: TGTGCCAGCAGGGAACAGGGGGCTAATTCACCCCTCCACTTT.

CDR3 region: CASSEKSLARNEQFF. DNA of the CDR3: TGTGCCAGCAGTGAAAAATCCCTAGCGCGGAATGAGCAGTTCTTC. The V call is TRBV2, the J call TRBJ2-1; D perhaps matches TRBD2 (6 bases). Per the germline V gene, CDR1 is SNHLY and CDR2 is FYNNEI. V was clipped by 2 bases and J by 7 bases, with 15 bases between them. There are 15 residues in the CDR3.

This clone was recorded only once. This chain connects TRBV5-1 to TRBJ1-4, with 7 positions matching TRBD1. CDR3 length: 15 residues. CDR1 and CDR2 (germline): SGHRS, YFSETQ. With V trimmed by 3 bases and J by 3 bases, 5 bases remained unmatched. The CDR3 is CASSSQGSSNEKLFF. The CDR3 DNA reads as TGCGCCAGCAGCTCACAGGGGTCGTCTAATGAAAAACTGTTTTTT.

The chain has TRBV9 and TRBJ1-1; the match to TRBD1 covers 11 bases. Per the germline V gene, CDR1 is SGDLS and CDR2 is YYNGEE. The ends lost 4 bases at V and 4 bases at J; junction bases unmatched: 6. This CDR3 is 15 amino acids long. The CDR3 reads CASSPRDRGSTEAFF. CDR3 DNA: TGTGCCAGCAGCCCGAGGGACAGGGGGTCCACTGAAGCTTTCTTT.

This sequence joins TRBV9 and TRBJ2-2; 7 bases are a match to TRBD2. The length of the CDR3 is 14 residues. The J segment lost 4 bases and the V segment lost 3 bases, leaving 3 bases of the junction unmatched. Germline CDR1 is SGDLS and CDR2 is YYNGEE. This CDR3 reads CASSAGGTTGELFF. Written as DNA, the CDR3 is TGTGCCAGCAGCGCCGGGGGGACCACCGGGGAGCTGTTTTTT.

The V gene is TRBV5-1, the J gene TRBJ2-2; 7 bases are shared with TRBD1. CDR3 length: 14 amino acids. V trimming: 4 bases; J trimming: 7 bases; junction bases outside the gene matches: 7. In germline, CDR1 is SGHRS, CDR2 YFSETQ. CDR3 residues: CASSPGQRYGELFF. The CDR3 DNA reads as TGCGCCAGCAGCCCGGGACAGCGATACGGGGAGCTGTTTTTT.

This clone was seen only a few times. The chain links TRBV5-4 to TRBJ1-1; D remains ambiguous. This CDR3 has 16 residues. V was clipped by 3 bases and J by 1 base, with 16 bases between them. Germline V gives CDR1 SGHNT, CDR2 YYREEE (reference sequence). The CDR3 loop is CASSSRDIGRNTEAFF. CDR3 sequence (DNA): TGTGCCAGCAGCTCCCGGGATATAGGGAGGAACACTGAAGCTTTCTTT.

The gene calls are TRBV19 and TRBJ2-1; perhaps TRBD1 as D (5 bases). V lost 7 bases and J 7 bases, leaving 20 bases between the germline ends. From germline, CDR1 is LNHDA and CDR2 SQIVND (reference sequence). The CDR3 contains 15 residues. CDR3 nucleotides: TGTGCCAGTACCCCTCTCCAGGGAACTCTTAATGAGCAGTTCTTC. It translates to CASTPLQGTLNEQFF.

CDR3 nucleotides: TGTGCCAGCAGTCCCAGGAACTATGGCTACACCTTC. Its protein is CASSPRNYGYTF. The chain carries TRBV28 and TRBJ1-2; no firm D call. CDR3 size: 12 residues. Germline V lookup: CDR1 MDHEN, CDR2 SYDVKM. V was trimmed by 5 bases and J by 2 bases, leaving 6 bases between them.